These T cell receptor beta chains were read from a single sample in a study of T-cell reconstitution after alpha-beta-depleted transplantation in children. TCRdb re-called the PCR reads through MiXCR, storing one row per CDR3 protein. The table includes 450,000 to 550,000 distinct CDR3 sequences, 9.5% to 12% detected once. Sequencing was performed on PBMCs, mostly from graft donor cells, taken 180 days after TCRalphabeta/CD19-depleted stem cell transplant. These receptors were collected from a female patient aged 2 to 10 who had a stem cell transplant for aplastic anemia, so the T cells may come from the graft donor. The CDR3 runs from the conserved cysteine through the conserved F or W. The D gene is left open where the match is weak. Not every row has a clone size; where given, it reads once, few, many or a size class.

D gene	clone size	J gene	V gene	CDR3 DNA	CDR3 protein
TRBD1	few	TRBJ2-4	TRBV27	TGTGCCAGCAGAAATCGAGGACAGGGCCATAAAAACATTCAGTACTTC	CASRNRGQGHKNIQYF
-	many	TRBJ2-1	TRBV10-3	TGTGCCATCTCCGGGGACCAAACGACCTACAATGAGCAGTTCTTC	CAISGDQTTYNEQFF
TRBD1	many	TRBJ2-7	TRBV18	TGTGCCAGCTCACCACCGGGAGGGGACAGGGGTAAAAGCGAGCAGTACTTC	CASSPPGGDRGKSEQYF
-	-	TRBJ2-1	TRBV19	TGTGCCAGTAGTATAGTCGAAGGTCATGAGCAGTTCTTC	CASSIVEGHEQFF
-	few	TRBJ1-4	TRBV27	TGTGCCAGCAGTCTAACCCCTCGGTATGAAAAACTGTTTTTT	CASSLTPRYEKLFF
TRBD1	few	TRBJ2-2	TRBV20-1	TGCAGTGCTAGAGTCCCGGGACAGATTTTAACCGGGGAGCTGTTTTTT	CSARVPGQILTGELFF
TRBD2	-	TRBJ2-3	TRBV12-3/TRBV12-4	TGTGCCAGCAGTCTTAGCGGGGAGGGGGATACGCAGTATTTT	CASSLSGEGDTQYF
TRBD2	-	TRBJ2-5	TRBV4-3	TGCGCCAGCAGCTCTAGCGGGAGGAGTGGAGAGACCCAGTACTTC	CASSSSGRSGETQYF
-	few	TRBJ2-1	TRBV12-3/TRBV12-4	TGTGCCAGCAGTTTGAGGAGCCGGAATGAGCAGTTCTTC	CASSLRSRNEQFF
-	few	TRBJ2-6	TRBV9	TGTGCCAGCAGCGTAGTACACTCTGGGGCCAACGTCCTGACTTTC	CASSVVHSGANVLTF
TRBD1	-	TRBJ2-3	TRBV28	TGTGCCAGCTCCCTACCTGGGACAGGGGGAGATACGCAGTATTTT	CASSLPGTGGDTQYF
TRBD2	few	TRBJ2-1	TRBV20-1	TGCAGTGCCAACAGCGGGAGGGGGTACAATGAGCAGTTCTTC	CSANSGRGYNEQFF
TRBD2	few	TRBJ2-5	TRBV12-3/TRBV12-4	TGTGCCAGCAGTTTCCGGGAGGAACAAGAGACCCAGTACTTC	CASSFREEQETQYF
TRBD2	-	TRBJ2-5	TRBV6-2/TRBV6-3	TGTGCCAGCAGTCAGACTAGCGGGAGATCGGGGCAAGAGACCCAGTACTTC	CASSQTSGRSGQETQYF
-	few	TRBJ2-4	TRBV27	TGTGCCAGCAGTAATCGACAGTTGTACATTCAGTACTTC	CASSNRQLYIQYF
-	-	TRBJ2-1	TRBV13	TGTGCCAGCAGCTTTGACACGAACAATGAGCAGTTCTTC	CASSFDTNNEQFF
-	many	TRBJ2-2	TRBV6-1	TGTGCCAGCAGTGAACGGGCGGGTTACACCGGGGAGCTGTTTTTT	CASSERAGYTGELFF
-	-	TRBJ1-2	TRBV10-3	TGTGCCATCAGTGAAAGCGGGGTTTCCAGCAACTATGGCTACACCTTC	CAISESGVSSNYGYTF
-	-	TRBJ1-1	TRBV19	TGTGCCAGTAGTGCCCGTCGGGGCGAGACTGAAGCTTTCTTT	CASSARRGETEAFF
-	-	TRBJ1-2	TRBV6-2/TRBV6-3	TGTGCCAGCCTTAATCCCGGGAGCTATGGCTACACCTTC	CASLNPGSYGYTF
-	-	TRBJ1-2	TRBV30	TGTGCCTGGAGTGGGTATGGCTACACCTTC	CAWSGYGYTF
TRBD2	-	TRBJ2-2	TRBV29-1	TGCAGCGTGGGGACTAGCGGTCGAGGCGGGGAGCTGTTTTTT	CSVGTSGRGGELFF
-	-	TRBJ2-1	TRBV7-8	TGTGCCAGCAGTCGTACTAGCCTGAGCTCCTACAATGAGCAGTTCTTC	CASSRTSLSSYNEQFF
TRBD2	few	TRBJ2-7	TRBV11-2	TGTGCCAGCAGCTTAGAGGGAGGGGCGACCTACGAGCAGTACTTC	CASSLEGGATYEQYF
-	-	TRBJ2-7	TRBV28	TGTGCCAGCAGTTCGTCTAGGCAGTACTTC	CASSSSRQYF
-	-	TRBJ2-1	TRBV7-8	TGTGCCAGCAGCCACCCGGTGGCAGATCTCAAAGGGAATGAGCAGTTCTTC	CASSHPVADLKGNEQFF
-	-	TRBJ2-1	TRBV15	TGTGCCACCAGCAGAGCAGAAGGAGGGCCCGGCAATGAGCAGTTCTTC	CATSRAEGGPGNEQFF
-	-	TRBJ2-1	TRBV21-1	TGTGCCAGCAGCAAAGAGACTAGCGGGAGCCCATATGAGCAGTTCTTC	CASSKETSGSPYEQFF
-	many	TRBJ1-2	TRBV27	TGTGCCAGCAGTTTAGACCTTCGTGGCTACACCTTC	CASSLDLRGYTF
-	-	TRBJ1-2	TRBV30	TGTGCCTGGAGTGTACGGACACCTGGGGACTATGGCTACACCTTC	CAWSVRTPGDYGYTF
TRBD2	-	TRBJ2-1	TRBV7-2	TGTGCCAGCAGGATTTTAGCGGGAGCCCACAATGAGCAGTTCTTC	CASRILAGAHNEQFF
-	-	TRBJ1-5	TRBV10-3	TGTGCCATCAGTGAGACAGCGGCGACTGATCAGCCCCAGCATTTT	CAISETAATDQPQHF
TRBD2	many	TRBJ2-1	TRBV27	TGTGCCAGCAGTTTCCGGGAGGGGGGTGAGCAGTTCTTC	CASSFREGGEQFF
TRBD2	many	TRBJ2-1	TRBV9	TGTGCCAGCAGCGTCTCCGGGACTAGCGGGAGGACTGAGCAGTTCTTC	CASSVSGTSGRTEQFF
TRBD1	few	TRBJ1-1	TRBV12-3/TRBV12-4	TGTGCCAGCAGTTTAACAGGGGCAATACCGAACACTGAAGCTTTCTTT	CASSLTGAIPNTEAFF
-	medium-sized	TRBJ2-7	TRBV27	TGTGCCAGCAGGACGCTGGGCCTCTACGAGCAGTACTTC	CASRTLGLYEQYF
TRBD2	-	TRBJ2-2	TRBV10-3	TGTGCCATCAGGGCTAGCGGGAGGGTGAACACCGGGGAGCTGTTTTTT	CAIRASGRVNTGELFF
-	many	TRBJ2-1	TRBV15	TGTGCCACCAGCGGGCCAGAGCTTTACAATGAGCAGTTCTTC	CATSGPELYNEQFF
-	many	TRBJ2-5	TRBV12-5	TGTGCTAGTGGCCGGGGACGACAAGAGACCCAGTACTTC	CASGRGRQETQYF
TRBD1	-	TRBJ2-5	TRBV2	TGTGCCAGCAGTGACGGGACAGGGTGGCGAGAGACCCAGTACTTC	CASSDGTGWRETQYF
-	-	TRBJ1-2	TRBV20-1	TGCAGTGCTAGAGACAATAGGGGGGCGACTGGCTACACCTTC	CSARDNRGATGYTF
TRBD1	few	TRBJ2-1	TRBV25-1	TGTGCCAGCAGTTCGCAGGGGGTATACAATGAGCAGTTCTTC	CASSSQGVYNEQFF
-	few	TRBJ2-7	TRBV6-1	TGTGCCAGCAGCTGGGTAGGAGGGGGGGAGTACGAGCAGTACTTC	CASSWVGGGEYEQYF
-	few	TRBJ1-2	TRBV25-1	TGTGCCAGCGGATCCCCTACGGAGGGCTACACCTTC	CASGSPTEGYTF